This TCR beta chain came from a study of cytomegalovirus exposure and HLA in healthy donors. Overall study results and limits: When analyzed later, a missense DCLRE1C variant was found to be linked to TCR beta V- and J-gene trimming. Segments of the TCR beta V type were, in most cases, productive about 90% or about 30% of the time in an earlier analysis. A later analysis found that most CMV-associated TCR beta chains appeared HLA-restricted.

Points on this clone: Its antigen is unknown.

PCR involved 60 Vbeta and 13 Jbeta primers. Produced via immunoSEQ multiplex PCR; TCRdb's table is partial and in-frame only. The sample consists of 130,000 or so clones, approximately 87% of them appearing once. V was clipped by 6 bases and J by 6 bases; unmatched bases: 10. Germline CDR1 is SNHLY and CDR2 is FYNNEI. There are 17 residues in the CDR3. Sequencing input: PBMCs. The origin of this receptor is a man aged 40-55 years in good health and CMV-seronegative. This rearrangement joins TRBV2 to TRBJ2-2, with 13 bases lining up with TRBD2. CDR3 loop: CASRPTSGGANPGELFF. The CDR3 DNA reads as TGTGCCAGCAGACCCACTAGCGGGGGGGCTAACCCCGGGGAGCTGTTTTTT.